This T cell receptor beta chain was profiled in a study of T cells in localized non-small cell lung cancer. Overall study findings and caveats: Adjacent uninvolved lung tissue had the highest T cell clonality, exceeding tumor. Without multi-region sequencing, intratumor heterogeneity could not be excluded.

Germline loops: CDR1 MDHEN, CDR2 SYDVKM. This CDR3 has 14 amino acids. The V end lost 6 bases, the J end lost 7 bases, and 13 bases lay between the germline ends. With regard to this clone: What it binds is unknown.

Repertoires were generated with immunoSEQ multiplex PCR, while TCRdb's copy carries only in-frame clones and drops some. The data hold some 38,000 clones, with more than 80% observed a single time. The source is a female donor of 60 years or more with stage I lung adenocarcinoma. This sample comprised peripheral blood, obtained before any cancer treatment. The J gene is TRBJ1-6, the V gene TRBV28; D is perhaps TRBD1 (6 bases). DNA for the CDR3: TGTGCCAGCAGGGAGGGACATCTAAATTCACCCCTCCACTTT. Its translation: CASREGHLNSPLHF.